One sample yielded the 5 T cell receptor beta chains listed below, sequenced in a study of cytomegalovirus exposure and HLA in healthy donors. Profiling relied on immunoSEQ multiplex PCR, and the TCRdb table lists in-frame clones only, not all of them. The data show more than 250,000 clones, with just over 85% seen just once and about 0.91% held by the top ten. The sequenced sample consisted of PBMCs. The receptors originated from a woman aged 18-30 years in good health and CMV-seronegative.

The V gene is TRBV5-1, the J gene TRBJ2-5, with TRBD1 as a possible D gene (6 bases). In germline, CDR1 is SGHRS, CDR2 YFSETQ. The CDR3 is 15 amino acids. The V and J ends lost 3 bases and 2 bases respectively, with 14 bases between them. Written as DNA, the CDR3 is TGCGCCAGCAGCTCTATGGTAGGGGGACAAGAGACCCAGTACTTC. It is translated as CASSSMVGGQETQYF.

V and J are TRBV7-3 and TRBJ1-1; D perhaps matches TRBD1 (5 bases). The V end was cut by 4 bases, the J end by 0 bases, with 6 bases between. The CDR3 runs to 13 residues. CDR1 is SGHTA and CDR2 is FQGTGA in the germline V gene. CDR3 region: CASSSDMNTEAFF. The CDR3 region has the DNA TGTGCCAGCAGCTCGGACATGAACACTGAAGCTTTCTTT.

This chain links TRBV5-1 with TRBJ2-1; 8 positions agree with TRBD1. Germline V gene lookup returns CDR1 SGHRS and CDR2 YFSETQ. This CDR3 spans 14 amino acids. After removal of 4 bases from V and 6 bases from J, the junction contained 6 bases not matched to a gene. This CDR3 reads CASSNGQGANEQFF. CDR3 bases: TGCGCCAGCAGCAATGGACAGGGAGCCAATGAGCAGTTCTTC.

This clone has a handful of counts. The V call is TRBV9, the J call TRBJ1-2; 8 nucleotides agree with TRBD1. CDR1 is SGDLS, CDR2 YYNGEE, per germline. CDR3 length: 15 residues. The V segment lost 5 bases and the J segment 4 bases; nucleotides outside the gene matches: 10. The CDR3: CASSPGQGESYGYTF. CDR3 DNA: TGTGCCAGCAGTCCAGGACAGGGCGAGAGCTATGGCTACACCTTC.

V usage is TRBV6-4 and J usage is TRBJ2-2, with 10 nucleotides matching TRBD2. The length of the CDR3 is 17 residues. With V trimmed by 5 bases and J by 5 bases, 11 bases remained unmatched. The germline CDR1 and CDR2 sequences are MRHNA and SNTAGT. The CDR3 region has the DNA TGTGCCAGCAGTCGCCTTAGACTAGCGGGTGGTACCGGGGAGCTGTTTTTT. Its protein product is CASSRLRLAGGTGELFF.